These 24 T cell receptor beta chains came from one sample sequenced in a study of cytomegalovirus exposure and HLA in healthy donors. 60 Vbeta and 13 Jbeta primers were used in PCR. The data were produced by immunoSEQ multiplex PCR, yet TCRdb's version contains in-frame clones alone and is incomplete. The sample lists about 140,000 clones; 75% to 85% were seen once. Source material: PBMCs. The receptors here all came from a man aged 50 or older in good health and CMV-seronegative.

The J gene is TRBJ2-7, the V gene TRBV11-1; tentative D call: TRBD2 (6 bases). CDR3 size: 14 residues. Germline V gene lookup returns CDR1 SGHAT and CDR2 FQDESV (reference sequence). Trimming left V 3 bases short and J 7 bases short, with 16 bases between. The CDR3 here is CASSFGRGGGEQYF. The CDR3 nucleotides are TGTGCCAGCAGCTTCGGGCGGGGAGGCGGAGAGCAGTACTTC.

This chain connects TRBV5-4 to TRBJ1-3; D ambiguous. The CDR3 runs 15 residues. V lost 0 bases and J 0 bases, leaving 7 bases between the germline ends. Germline assignment: CDR1 SGHNT and CDR2 YYREEE (reference sequence). The CDR3: CASSLGTGSGNTIYF. The CDR3 nucleotides are TGTGCCAGCAGCTTGGGCACCGGCTCTGGAAACACCATATATTTT.

This clone was picked up one time. CDR3 DNA: TGTGCCAGCAGCTTAGGACTCACCAGCACAGATACGCAGTATTTT. It specifies CASSLGLTSTDTQYF. V gene TRBV7-7 combines with J gene TRBJ2-3; D unresolved. V dropped 1 base and J dropped 0 bases, with 8 bases sitting between them. The CDR3 loop spans 15 amino acids. From germline, CDR1 is SSHAT and CDR2 FNYEAQ (reference sequence).

The table lists this clone with a count of one. The V and J genes are TRBV9 and TRBJ1-1; 7 bases agree with TRBD1. J gave up 2 bases and V 0 bases, and 4 bases lay outside the gene matches. Germline V lookup: CDR1 SGDLS, CDR2 YYNGEE. The CDR3 loop spans 15 amino acids. DNA for the CDR3: TGTGCCAGCAGCGTAGGACAGGGAATAAACACTGAAGCTTTCTTT. Amino acids: CASSVGQGINTEAFF.

The chain recombines TRBV5-4 with TRBJ2-7; TRBD1 matches at 8 bases. Looked up from germline, CDR1 is SGHNT and CDR2 is YYREEE (reference sequence). After removal of 5 bases from V and 6 bases from J, the junction contained 16 bases not matched to a gene. The CDR3 spans 16 residues. The CDR3 bases are TGTGCCAGCAGTCCGGATATCGGACAGGGTTTTCCCGAGCAGTACTTC. This gives the protein CASSPDIGQGFPEQYF.

The gene calls are TRBV15 and TRBJ2-5; TRBD1 matches 8 bases. J gave up 0 bases and V 5 bases, and 2 bases lay outside the gene matches. This CDR3 region has 14 residues. The V gene's germline CDR1 is LNHNV and CDR2 YYDKDF (reference sequence). CDR3 DNA sequence: TGTGCCACCAGCGAGGACAGGGACCAAGAGACCCAGTACTTC. As protein: CATSEDRDQETQYF. Full variable domain (outside the CDR3, taken from reference TRBV15 and TRBJ2-5): DAMVIQNPRYQVTQFGKPVTLSCSQTLNHNVMYWYQQKSSQAPKLLFHYYDKDFNNEADTPDNFQSRRPNTSFCFLDIRSPGLGDTAMYLCATSEDRDQETQYFGPGTRLLVL.

J is TRBJ1-6 and V is TRBV9; 9 bases are a match to TRBD1. The junction had 2 bases not matched to a gene; V was cut back by 0 bases and J by 7 bases. This CDR3 comprises 15 residues. Germline V gives CDR1 SGDLS, CDR2 YYNGEE. The CDR3 loop is CASSVAGQGNSPLHF. In DNA, the CDR3 is TGTGCCAGCAGCGTAGCGGGACAGGGAAATTCACCCCTCCACTTT.

The chain carries TRBV12-5 and TRBJ2-7; D is perhaps TRBD1 (5 bases). The CDR3 runs 16 residues. Germline V gives CDR1 LGHNT, CDR2 FRNRAP. Trimming shortened V by 2 bases and J by 3 bases, and 17 bases separated the two germline ends. DNA of the CDR3: TGTGCTAGTGGTTTGAGTGGGGCCCGCCTAATCTACGAGCAGTACTTC. It yields the protein CASGLSGARLIYEQYF.

This chain links TRBV2 with TRBJ1-5, with D uncertain. The ends were cut back, 6 bases at V and 7 bases at J, with 16 bases in the middle. Germline V gives CDR1 SNHLY, CDR2 FYNNEI. The CDR3 loop spans 14 amino acids. Written as DNA, the CDR3 is TGTGCCAGCAGCCCACCGTTGATCGGGCAGCCCCAGCATTTT. It is translated as CASSPPLIGQPQHF.

The rearrangement links TRBV30 to TRBJ1-4, with 8 bases lining up with TRBD1. Germline lookup yields CDR1 GTSNPN and CDR2 SVGIG (reference sequence). The junction had 3 bases not matched to a gene; V was cut back by 3 bases and J by 12 bases. The CDR3 sequence is 11 residues long. The CDR3: CAWRGTGELFF. Written as DNA, the CDR3 is TGTGCCTGGAGGGGGACAGGTGAACTGTTTTTT. The variable domain in full, with the rest retrieved from reference TRBV30 and TRBJ1-4, is SQTIHQWPATLVQPVGSPLSLECTVEGTSNPNLYWYRQAAGRGLQLLFYSVGIGQISSEVPQNLSASRPQDRQFILSSKKLLLSDSGFYLCAWRGTGELFFGSGTQLSVL.

The V gene is TRBV13, the J gene TRBJ1-1; D is uncertain. CDR3 length: 14 residues. V was shortened by 5 bases and J by 0 bases, with 10 bases between the two germline ends. Germline lookup yields CDR1 PRHDT and CDR2 FYEKMQ (reference sequence). The CDR3 region is CASSPRPLNTEAFF. The DNA for the CDR3 is TGTGCCAGCAGCCCTAGACCACTGAACACTGAAGCTTTCTTT.

The chain carries TRBV7-2 and TRBJ2-1; 11 positions match TRBD2. The CDR3 runs 16 residues. The V gene's germline CDR1 is SGHTA and CDR2 FQGNSA. The junction had 5 bases not matched to a gene; V was cut back by 5 bases and J by 2 bases. The CDR3 coding sequence is TGTGCCAGCAGCCGACTAGCGGGGACTGCCTACAATGAGCAGTTCTTC. Its protein is CASSRLAGTAYNEQFF.

The J gene is TRBJ1-5, the V gene TRBV2; a weak D match, TRBD1 (5 bases). The CDR3 sequence is 13 residues long. Trimming pared 10 bases from V and 4 bases from J, leaving 14 bases between. Germline V gene lookup returns CDR1 SNHLY and CDR2 FYNNEI. The CDR3 is CATIAGENQPQHF. As DNA, the CDR3 is TGTGCCACCATCGCGGGGGAAAATCAGCCCCAGCATTTT. The whole variable domain, filled in from reference TRBV2 and TRBJ1-5, reads EPEVTQTPSHQVTQMGQEVILRCVPISNHLYFYWYRQILGQKVEFLVSFYNNEISEKSEIFDDQFSVERPDGSNFTLKIRSTKLEDSAMYFCATIAGENQPQHFGDGTRLSIL.

The rearrangement links TRBV5-4 to TRBJ2-7; D remains unclear. V was clipped by 4 bases and J by 3 bases, with 8 bases between them. From germline, CDR1 is SGHNT and CDR2 YYREEE (reference sequence). CDR3 length: 12 residues. The CDR3 region has the DNA TGTGCCAGCAGCGGATCGGGCTACGAGCAGTACTTC. Translated, it gives CASSGSGYEQYF.

This chain joins TRBV9 and TRBJ2-1, with 10 bases matching TRBD2. Germline trimming cut 8 bases from V and 7 bases from J; bases unmatched to any gene: 12. CDR3 length: 15 amino acids. Germline V gene sequence: CDR1 SGDLS, CDR2 YYNGEE. DNA of the CDR3: TGTGCCAGTAACCGTCTAGCGGGGGATGGTAATGAGCAGTTCTTC. Its protein product is CASNRLAGDGNEQFF.

The chain joins TRBV11-3 to TRBJ1-1; D gene ambiguous. The ends were cut back, 5 bases at V and 4 bases at J, with 11 bases in the middle. Looked up from germline, CDR1 is SGHNT and CDR2 is YENEEA. This CDR3 comprises 13 residues. The chain's CDR3 is CASSLGGITEAFF. Here the CDR3 DNA reads TGTGCCAGCAGCCTTGGAGGGATCACTGAAGCTTTCTTT.

The rearrangement uses TRBV12-5 and TRBJ2-7, with 11 bases aligning to TRBD1. The CDR3 length is 15 residues. V lost 1 base, J lost 3 bases, and 2 bases stayed unmatched. CDR1 and CDR2 (germline): LGHNT, FRNRAP. CDR3 protein: CASGLEGTGGYEQYF. The CDR3 DNA sequence: TGTGCTAGTGGTTTGGAAGGGACAGGGGGCTACGAGCAGTACTTC. The full variable domain, in which reference TRBV12-5 and TRBJ2-7 provide the parts outside the CDR3, is DARVTQTPRHKVTEMGQEVTMRCQPILGHNTVFWYRQTMMQGLELLAYFRNRAPLDDSGMPKDRFSAEMPDATLATLKIQPSEPRDSAVYFCASGLEGTGGYEQYFGPGTRLTVT.

The rearrangement links TRBV2 to TRBJ2-2; 8 bases map to TRBD1. This CDR3 region has 17 residues. Germline trimming cut 2 bases from V and 1 base from J; bases unmatched to any gene: 6. CDR1 and CDR2 (germline): SNHLY, FYNNEI. The CDR3 spells CASSELGQGWNTGELFF. CDR3 DNA: TGTGCCAGCAGTGAACTAGGACAGGGTTGGAACACCGGGGAGCTGTTTTTT.

V usage is TRBV6-1 and J usage is TRBJ2-1; 14 bases are a match to TRBD2. V gave up 8 bases and J gave up 6 bases; unmatched junction bases: 6. Germline values: CDR1 MNHNS, CDR2 SASEGT. The CDR3 has 15 residues. CDR3 sequence reads: CASGGLAGVGNEQFF. CDR3 DNA: TGTGCCAGCGGGGGACTAGCGGGAGTGGGCAATGAGCAGTTCTTC.

The chain has TRBV10-2 and TRBJ2-1, with TRBD2 matching over 9 bases. CDR3 length: 17 amino acids. V lost 0 bases, J lost 4 bases, and 7 bases stayed unmatched. The V gene's germline CDR1 is WSHSY and CDR2 SAAADI. The CDR3 sequence is CASSESRASGIYNEQFF. CDR3 nucleotide sequence: TGCGCCAGCAGTGAGTCGAGGGCTAGCGGGATTTACAATGAGCAGTTCTTC.

The gene calls are TRBV7-9 and TRBJ1-3; the match to TRBD1 covers 7 bases. V was clipped by 3 bases and J by 0 bases; unmatched bases: 2. Per germline, CDR1 SEHNR and CDR2 FQNEAQ (reference sequence). The CDR3 runs 15 residues. The chain's CDR3 is CASSFWDSSGNTIYF. CDR3 sequence (DNA): TGTGCCAGCAGCTTCTGGGACAGCTCTGGAAACACCATATATTTT.

CDR3 DNA sequence: TGTGCCAGCAGTTTGGAGCGGGAGGGCCGGTCCGGGGAGCTGTTTTTT. As protein: CASSLEREGRSGELFF. The gene calls are TRBV27 and TRBJ2-2, with TRBD2 identical over 10 bases. The CDR3 has 16 amino acids. After removal of 3 bases from V and 6 bases from J, the junction contained 7 bases not matched to a gene. The germline gives CDR1 MNHEY, CDR2 SMNVEV (reference sequence).

V usage is TRBV12-5 and J usage is TRBJ2-3, with D perhaps matching TRBD1 (5 bases). The CDR3 is made up of 14 amino acids. Deletions cut 6 bases from V and 0 bases from J, with 10 bases between. Germline CDR1 reads LGHNT; CDR2 reads FRNRAP. The CDR3 nucleotides read TGTGCTAGTGGCCTTGACAGAAGCACAGATACGCAGTATTTT. This codes for CASGLDRSTDTQYF.

This chain links TRBV23-1 with TRBJ1-5; D unclear. TRBV23-1 is an ORF, with its function uncertain. This CDR3 region has 16 residues. The V gene lost 10 bases and the J gene lost 0 bases, with 19 bases spanning the gap. This chain's CDR3 is CAIINPRGRSNQPQHF. For the CDR3, the DNA is TGCGCCATCATCAACCCTCGGGGTCGTAGCAATCAGCCCCAGCATTTT.